This TCR beta chain emerged from a study of blood T cell repertoires in COVID-19. V lost 7 bases to trimming and J lost 1 base, with 5 bases between them. CDR3 size: 11 residues. The germline V gene has CDR1 ENHRY and CDR2 SYGVKD. Measured with immunoSEQ multiplex PCR; TCRdb has only the in-frame clones, and not every one. The sample carries 130,000 or so clones, about 83% recorded once. The TCR comes from a woman in her forties or fifties with acute COVID-19. The material sequenced was PBMCs or T cells enriched from blood (not recorded which). The V call is TRBV10-3, the J call TRBJ2-7; D remains unclear. The DNA for the CDR3 is TGTGCCATCACCGTTTCCTACGAGCAGTACTTC. It encodes CAITVSYEQYF.